Listed below are T cell receptor beta chains from one sample, sequenced in a study of blood T cell repertoires in COVID-19. TCRdb keeps only in-frame clones here, not all; method: immunoSEQ multiplex PCR. In the table there are 45,000 to 50,000 clones, around 85% of which are singletons. The specimen was peripheral blood. These receptors came from a woman of 80 years or more with COVID-19, enrolled during active disease. Each CDR3 is given with its conserved first and last residue. A D gene is named only where the DNA matches it firmly. Clone sizes are given selectively: once, few, many, or a class where the clone is expanded.

cdr3_nt cdr3_aa clone_size j_call d_call cdr3_length v_call
TGTGCCAGCAGTTCCGGGACACCCTACGAGCAGTACTTC CASSSGTPYEQYF - TRBJ2-7 - 13 TRBV6-2/TRBV6-3
TGTGCCAGCAGCCAGAGGTACAATGAGCAGTTCTTC CASSQRYNEQFF - TRBJ2-1 - 12 TRBV4-2
TGTGCCAGCAGTGCAACAGGGTTGGGATCCTACGAGCAGTACTTC CASSATGLGSYEQYF - TRBJ2-7 - 15 TRBV27
TGCGCCAGCAGCCAAGATTGGGGGAGGTCCTACAATGAGCAGTTCTTC CASSQDWGRSYNEQFF - TRBJ2-1 - 16 TRBV4-3
TGCGCCAGCAGCCAACAATCTGGGCTAGCGGGGGGGCTAAGCACAGATACGCAGTATTTT CASSQQSGLAGGLSTDTQYF - TRBJ2-3 TRBD2 20 TRBV4-3
TGTGCCAGCAGTCTAACAGGAACGTACGAGCAGTACTTC CASSLTGTYEQYF once TRBJ2-7 - 13 TRBV6-2/TRBV6-3
TGTGCCAGCAGTTTTTATTCCAGGGGGCATGGCTACACCTTC CASSFYSRGHGYTF - TRBJ1-2 TRBD1 14 TRBV28
TGTGCCAGCAGCAAAGGATTGAGCGGAATGGGCTGGCCCCAGCATTTT CASSKGLSGMGWPQHF once TRBJ1-5 - 16 TRBV21-1
TGTGCCACCAGCAGAGGCAGGGCCCAAGAGACCCAGTACTTC CATSRGRAQETQYF - TRBJ2-5 - 14 TRBV15
TGTGCCAGCAGCCAACGGGGGGCTATGCCCTACGAGCAGTACTTC CASSQRGAMPYEQYF - TRBJ2-7 - 15 TRBV28
TGTGCCACCAGCAGGAGACAGGCGGGGGGCACAGATACGCAGTATTTT CATSRRQAGGTDTQYF - TRBJ2-3 - 16 TRBV15
TGCGCCAGCAGACCTCCAGGACAGCGAGATCAGCCCCAGCATTTT CASRPPGQRDQPQHF - TRBJ1-5 - 15 TRBV23-1
TGTGCCAGCAGCTATCTAGCGGGGTCCTACAATGAGCAGTTCTTC CASSYLAGSYNEQFF - TRBJ2-1 TRBD2 15 TRBV25-1
TGTGCCAGCAGCTTTCTTAATCAGCCCCAGCATTTT CASSFLNQPQHF - TRBJ1-5 - 12 TRBV3-1/TRBV3-2
TGTGCCAGTACCTCGCCTCTGACACAAAGGGGCACCGGGGAGCTGTTTTTT CASTSPLTQRGTGELFF - TRBJ2-2 - 17 TRBV19
TGTGCCATCAGTGAGGGGACTAGCGGGGTCAGCTCCTACGAGCAGTACTTC CAISEGTSGVSSYEQYF - TRBJ2-7 TRBD2 17 TRBV10-3
TGCGCCAGCAGCCAAGATATCCGGGGGGAGACCCAGTACTTC CASSQDIRGETQYF once TRBJ2-5 - 14 TRBV4-3
TGTGCCAGCAGCCAAGGCCTTGGACAGGGGGCTTACGAGCAGTACTTC CASSQGLGQGAYEQYF - TRBJ2-7 TRBD1 16 TRBV4-2
TGTGCCAGCAGCTTACTAGAGGACACTGAAGCTTTCTTT CASSLLEDTEAFF - TRBJ1-1 - 13 TRBV12-3/TRBV12-4
TGTGCCAGCAGCTCTATCCTGGGCACCGATGAGCAGTTCTTC CASSSILGTDEQFF - TRBJ2-1 - 14 TRBV5-6
TGTGCCATCAGTCGCGACAACTACGAGCAGTACTTC CAISRDNYEQYF - TRBJ2-7 - 12 TRBV10-3
TGTGCCAGCAGCCGACAGGGCTACACTGAAGCTTTCTTT CASSRQGYTEAFF - TRBJ1-1 TRBD1 13 TRBV14
TGTGCCAGCAGCTTTTGGAGGACTAGCGGGGGACGTGAGCAGTACTTC CASSFWRTSGGREQYF once TRBJ2-7 TRBD2 16 TRBV5-6
TGTGCCATCAGTGAGGACAGGGAAGACTATGGCTACACCTTC CAISEDREDYGYTF - TRBJ1-2 TRBD1 14 TRBV10-3
TGTGCCAGCAGCAAAGGGGGACAGGGGGAAATAAGCTCCCTCTCCTACAATGAGCAGTTCTTC CASSKGGQGEISSLSYNEQFF - TRBJ2-1 - 21 TRBV21-1
TGTGCCAGCAGCGAGAAGACAGGGGCCTCCTACAATGAGCAGTTCTTC CASSEKTGASYNEQFF - TRBJ2-1 TRBD1 16 TRBV5-4
TGTGCCAGCAGCGAACCAGGGCAATACTCTGGAAACACCATATATTTT CASSEPGQYSGNTIYF - TRBJ1-3 - 16 TRBV7-9
TGTGCCAGCTCACCAGGGACTAGCAGATACAATGAGCAGTTCTTC CASSPGTSRYNEQFF - TRBJ2-1 TRBD2 15 TRBV18
TGTGCCAGCAGCTTAGCGTCGGGGGAGGGCAATGAGCAGTTCTTC CASSLASGEGNEQFF - TRBJ2-1 TRBD2 15 TRBV11-1
TGTGCCAGCAGTCCCGGCGGGGGGCGCGTATCCTACGAGCAGTACTTC CASSPGGGRVSYEQYF - TRBJ2-7 TRBD2 16 TRBV27
TGTGCCAGCAGTCGAGGGACTAGCGGGAGCAACGAGCAGTACTTC CASSRGTSGSNEQYF - TRBJ2-7 TRBD2 15 TRBV6-2/TRBV6-3
TGCGCCAGCAGCCAATCCGGCGGGCCCCGAGATTCACCCCTCCACTTT CASSQSGGPRDSPLHF - TRBJ1-6 - 16 TRBV4-3
TGCTGCACAGGGGGACTAGCGGGGTACAATGAGCAGTTCTTC CCTGGLAGYNEQFF - TRBJ2-1 TRBD2 14 TRBV28
TGTGCCAGCAGTAACCGGGACAGGGGGAACTATGGCTACACCTTC CASSNRDRGNYGYTF - TRBJ1-2 TRBD1 15 TRBV6-5
TGTGCCAGCAGCTTAGGGGCCACTGAAGCTTTCTTT CASSLGATEAFF - TRBJ1-1 - 12 TRBV5-6
TGTGCCAGTAGTCCGACGGGAAGCTCCTACAATGAGCAGTTCTTC CASSPTGSSYNEQFF few TRBJ2-1 - 15 TRBV19
TGTGCCAGCAGCCAAGGAGAAAGTCGCCAAGAGACCCAGTACTTC CASSQGESRQETQYF - TRBJ2-5 - 15 TRBV14
TGTGCCAGCAGCTTGGGGACAGTCGATAATTCACCCCTCCACTTT CASSLGTVDNSPLHF - TRBJ1-6 - 15 TRBV5-6
TGTGCCAGCAGCGGACAGTCCTACGAGCAGTACTTC CASSGQSYEQYF - TRBJ2-7 - 12 TRBV11-3
TGTGCCACTGGGGGGGTCTCCTACAATGAGCAGTTCTTC CATGGVSYNEQFF - TRBJ2-1 TRBD2 13 TRBV10-3
TGTGCCAGCAGCGAGCGGGGGAGCACAGATACGCAGTATTTT CASSERGSTDTQYF - TRBJ2-3 TRBD2 14 TRBV6-4